The 13 T cell receptor beta chains reported below all come from one sample, sequenced in a study of long-term antiretroviral therapy in people with HIV. Researchers report immunoSEQ v3.0 was run at survey level. TCRdb's copy holds only in-frame clones and misses some; the assay was immunoSEQ multiplex PCR. The repertoire has fewer than 45,000 clones, roughly 95% of them found once; the top ten carry around 3%. The sample here was unsorted PBMCs, taken 3.7 years after starting antiretroviral therapy. Receptors originate from a woman aged 45-65 years with HIV.

J is TRBJ2-7 and V is TRBV2; a weak D match, TRBD1 (6 bases). This CDR3 region has 15 residues. The ends were cut back, 7 bases at V and 3 bases at J, with 19 bases in the middle. The germline gives CDR1 SNHLY, CDR2 FYNNEI. The CDR3 DNA follows: TGTGCCAGCAAAATTAATCCCGGGACAAGCTACGAGCAGTACTTC. This sequence encodes CASKINPGTSYEQYF.

Written as DNA, the CDR3 is TGTGCCATCAGTGAGTCGGGCACTAGCACAGATACGCAGTATTTT. It is translated as CAISESGTSTDTQYF. The chain has TRBV10-3 and TRBJ2-3; D remains unclear. Trimming removed 0 bases from V and 0 bases from J, with 7 bases in between. The CDR3 extends over 15 amino acids. CDR1 and CDR2 (germline): ENHRY, SYGVKD.

The chain recombines TRBV13 with TRBJ2-7; the match to TRBD2 covers 7 bases. Germline CDR1 is PRHDT and CDR2 is FYEKMQ (reference sequence). Trimming cost V 0 bases and J 4 bases; bases outside gene matches: 3. The CDR3 contains 14 residues. The CDR3, as DNA: TGTGCCAGCAGCTTAGGCCGACTAGCTTACGAGCAGTACTTC. This translates into CASSLGRLAYEQYF.

The V call is TRBV6-5, the J call TRBJ2-7; TRBD2 matches 11 bases. J lost 7 bases, V lost 6 bases, and 11 bases had no gene match. Looked up from germline, CDR1 is MNHEY and CDR2 is SVGAGI. There are 15 residues in the CDR3. The CDR3 DNA reads as TGTGCCAGCAGGCCTTGGACTAGCGGGCTCTCGGAGCAGTACTTC. This encodes CASRPWTSGLSEQYF.

This clone was found once. The chain couples TRBV6-5 to TRBJ2-2; D gene unclear. Germline lookup yields CDR1 MNHEY and CDR2 SVGAGI. The V gene lost 0 bases and the J gene lost 7 bases, with 15 bases spanning the gap. The CDR3 is 16 amino acids. DNA for the CDR3: TGTGCCAGCAGTTACTCGTACAGCCGAACCAGCGGGGAGCTGTTTTTT. This codes for CASSYSYSRTSGELFF.

The chain couples TRBV4-2 to TRBJ1-1; weak D call: TRBD1 (5 bases). The ends were cut back, 0 bases at V and 4 bases at J, with 12 bases in the middle. Germline CDR1 and CDR2: LGHNA and YNFKEQ. CDR3 length: 15 residues. CDR3 sequence (DNA): TGTGCCAGCAGCCAAGATTTGGGCAGGGCCACTGAAGCTTTCTTT. It specifies CASSQDLGRATEAFF.

This chain connects TRBV5-1 to TRBJ1-1; no reliable D call. Trimming shortened V by 3 bases and J by 8 bases, and 11 bases separated the two germline ends. This CDR3 region has 12 residues. CDR1 and CDR2 (germline): SGHRS, YFSETQ. CDR3 nucleotides: TGCGCCAGCAGCTACGCTGGCCTCGAAGCTTTCTTT. Translated: CASSYAGLEAFF.

The rearrangement uses TRBV12-5 and TRBJ2-2; D is perhaps TRBD1 (6 bases). V lost 2 bases to trimming and J lost 6 bases, with 13 bases between them. This CDR3 comprises 15 residues. Per the germline V gene, CDR1 is LGHNT and CDR2 is FRNRAP. The CDR3 nucleotides are TGTGCTAGTGGTTTGTCGACAGGTGGGGCCGGGGAGCTGTTTTTT. Translation: CASGLSTGGAGELFF.

CDR3 residues: CASSQDRAGGVAFF. The CDR3 region has the DNA TGCGCCAGCAGCCAAGATAGGGCAGGGGGCGTAGCTTTCTTT. The V and J genes are TRBV4-1 and TRBJ1-1; TRBD1 aligns across 8 bases. The trim removed 0 bases at V and 10 bases at J, leaving 7 bases unmatched. The germline gives CDR1 MGHRA, CDR2 YSYEKL. CDR3 size: 14 residues.

The V gene is TRBV9, the J gene TRBJ2-1; 14 bases line up with TRBD2. The germline CDR1 and CDR2 sequences are SGDLS and YYNGEE. The CDR3 is 13 amino acids. The junction had 6 bases not matched to a gene; V was cut back by 4 bases and J by 15 bases. In nucleotides, the CDR3 is TGTGCCAGCAGCCCCCTGGGACTAGCGGGGGTGTTCTTC. Protein: CASSPLGLAGVFF.

The rearrangement uses TRBV7-8 and TRBJ1-1; no definite D call. Germline lookup yields CDR1 SGHVS and CDR2 FQNEAQ. Trimming shortened V by 1 base and J by 5 bases, and 8 bases separated the two germline ends. CDR3 length equals 13 residues. CDR3 DNA sequence: TGTGCCAGCAGCTTAGTAGGGCAGACTGAAGCTTTCTTT. This codes for CASSLVGQTEAFF.

The chain carries TRBV6-5 and TRBJ2-3; a possible D gene is TRBD2 (5 bases). CDR1 is MNHEY, CDR2 SVGAGI, per germline. V was trimmed by 3 bases and J by 5 bases, leaving 12 bases between them. The CDR3 is 14 residues long. CDR3 region: CASSYRGPEDTQYF. The CDR3 nucleotides read TGTGCCAGCAGTTATCGGGGTCCTGAAGATACGCAGTATTTT.

This chain connects TRBV10-2 to TRBJ1-2, with 7 bases that match TRBD1. The CDR3 is made up of 14 amino acids. Germline V lookup: CDR1 WSHSY, CDR2 SAAADI. V trimming: 3 bases; J trimming: 2 bases; junction bases outside the gene matches: 3. CDR3 in DNA: TGCGCCAGCAGTGACGAAGGGGGCAACTATGGCTACACCTTC. This translates into CASSDEGGNYGYTF.